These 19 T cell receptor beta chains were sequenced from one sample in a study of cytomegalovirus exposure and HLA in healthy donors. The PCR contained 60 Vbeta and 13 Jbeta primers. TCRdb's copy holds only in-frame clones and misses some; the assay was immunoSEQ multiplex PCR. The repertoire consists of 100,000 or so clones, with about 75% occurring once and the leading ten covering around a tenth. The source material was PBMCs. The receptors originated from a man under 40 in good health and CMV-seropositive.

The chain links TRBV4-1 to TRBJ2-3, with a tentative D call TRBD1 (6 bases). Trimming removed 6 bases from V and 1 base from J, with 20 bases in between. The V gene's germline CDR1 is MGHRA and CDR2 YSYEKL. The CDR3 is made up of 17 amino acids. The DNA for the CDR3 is TGCGCCAGCAGTCAGGGGTGGGCCAGGTCGGGCACAGATACGCAGTATTTT. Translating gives CASSQGWARSGTDTQYF.

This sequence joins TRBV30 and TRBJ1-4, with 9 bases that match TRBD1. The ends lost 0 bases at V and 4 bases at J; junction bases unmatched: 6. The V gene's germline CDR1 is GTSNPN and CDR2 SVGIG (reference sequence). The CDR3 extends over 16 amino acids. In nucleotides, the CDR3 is TGTGCCTGGAGTGTACTGGGACAGGGCGGTAATGAAAAACTGTTTTTT. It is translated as CAWSVLGQGGNEKLFF.

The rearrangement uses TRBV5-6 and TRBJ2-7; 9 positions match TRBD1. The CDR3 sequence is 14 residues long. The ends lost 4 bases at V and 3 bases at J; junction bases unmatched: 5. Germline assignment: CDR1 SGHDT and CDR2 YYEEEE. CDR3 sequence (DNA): TGTGCCAGCAGCGAACCGGGACAGGGCTACGAGCAGTACTTC. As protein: CASSEPGQGYEQYF.

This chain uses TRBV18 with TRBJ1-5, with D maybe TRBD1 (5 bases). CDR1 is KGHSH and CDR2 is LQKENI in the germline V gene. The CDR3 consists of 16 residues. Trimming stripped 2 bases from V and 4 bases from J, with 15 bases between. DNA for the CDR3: TGTGCCAGCTCACCAGAAGTCCGACAGCTAAATCAGCCCCAGCATTTT. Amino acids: CASSPEVRQLNQPQHF. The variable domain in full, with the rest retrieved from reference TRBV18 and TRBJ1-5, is NAGVMQNPRHLVRRRGQEARLRCSPMKGHSHVYWYRQLPEEGLKFMVYLQKENIIDESGMPKERFSAEFPKEGPSILRIQQVVRGDSAAYFCASSPEVRQLNQPQHFGDGTRLSIL.

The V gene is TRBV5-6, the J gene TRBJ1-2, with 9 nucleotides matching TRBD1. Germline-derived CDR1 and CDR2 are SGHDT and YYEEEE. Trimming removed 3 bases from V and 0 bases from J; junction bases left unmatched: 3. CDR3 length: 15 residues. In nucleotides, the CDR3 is TGTGCCAGCAGCTGGGGGACAGGGACTAACTATGGCTACACCTTC. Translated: CASSWGTGTNYGYTF.

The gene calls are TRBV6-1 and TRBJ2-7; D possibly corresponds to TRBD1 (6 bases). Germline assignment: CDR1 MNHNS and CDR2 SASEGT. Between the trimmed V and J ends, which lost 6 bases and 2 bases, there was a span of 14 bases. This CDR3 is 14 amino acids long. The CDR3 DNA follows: TGTGCCAGCAGCGCAGGGGAAACGGCCTACGAGCAGTACTTC. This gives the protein CASSAGETAYEQYF.

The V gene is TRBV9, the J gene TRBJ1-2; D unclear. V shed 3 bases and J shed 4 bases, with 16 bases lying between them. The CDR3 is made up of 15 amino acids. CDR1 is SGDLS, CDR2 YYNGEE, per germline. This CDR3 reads CASSADSQWVYGYTF. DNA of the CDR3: TGTGCCAGCAGCGCAGACTCCCAATGGGTCTATGGCTACACCTTC.

CDR3 in amino acids: CASSPRSSGDTQYF. The CDR3 DNA follows: TGTGCCAGCTCACCAAGGAGTAGCGGAGATACGCAGTATTTT. The chain joins TRBV18 to TRBJ2-3; tentatively, D is TRBD2 (6 bases). CDR1 and CDR2 from the germline V gene are KGHSH and LQKENI. V was pared by 2 bases and J by 5 bases, with 11 bases between. The CDR3 is made up of 14 amino acids. The variable domain in full, completed from reference TRBV18 and TRBJ2-3, reads NAGVMQNPRHLVRRRGQEARLRCSPMKGHSHVYWYRQLPEEGLKFMVYLQKENIIDESGMPKERFSAEFPKEGPSILRIQQVVRGDSAAYFCASSPRSSGDTQYFGPGTRLTVL.

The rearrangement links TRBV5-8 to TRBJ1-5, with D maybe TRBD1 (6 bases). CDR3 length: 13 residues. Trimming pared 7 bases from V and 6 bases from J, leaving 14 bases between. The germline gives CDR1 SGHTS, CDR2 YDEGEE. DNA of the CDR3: TGTGCCAGCCAGACAGGAATAAGTCAGCCCCAGCATTTT. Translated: CASQTGISQPQHF. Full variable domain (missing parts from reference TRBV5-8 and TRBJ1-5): EAGVTQSPTHLIKTRGQQATLRCSPISGHTSVYWYQQALGLGLQFLLWYDEGEERNRGNFPPRFSGRQFPNYSSELNVNALELEDSALYLCASQTGISQPQHFGDGTRLSIL.

For the CDR3, the DNA is TGTGCCAGCAGCCGACAGGGCGAAGAGACCCAGTACTTC. Its protein product is CASSRQGEETQYF. J is TRBJ2-5 and V is TRBV7-2, with 7 nucleotides matching TRBD1. The V segment lost 5 bases and the J segment 3 bases; nucleotides outside the gene matches: 3. CDR3 length: 13 amino acids. Germline CDR1 SGHTA, CDR2 FQGNSA.

CDR3 loop: CSVKPWGLTGGFNQPQHF. The CDR3 DNA reads as TGCAGCGTTAAACCATGGGGCCTAACAGGGGGCTTCAATCAGCCCCAGCATTTT. The chain joins TRBV29-1 to TRBJ1-5; 9 nucleotides match TRBD1. Germline CDR1 is SQVTM and CDR2 is ANQGSEA. The ends lost 5 bases at V and 3 bases at J; junction bases unmatched: 17. CDR3 size: 18 residues.

This chain's CDR3 is CAWSPGGGVETQYF. DNA of the CDR3: TGTGCCTGGAGCCCGGGGGGGGGTGTCGAGACCCAGTACTTC. V usage is TRBV30 and J usage is TRBJ2-5, with TRBD2 identical over 8 bases. This CDR3 spans 14 amino acids. The J segment lost 5 bases and the V segment lost 3 bases, leaving 8 bases of the junction unmatched. Germline loops: CDR1 GTSNPN, CDR2 SVGIG (reference sequence).

The CDR3: CASSNSYTYEQYF. The CDR3 nucleotides are TGTGCCAGCTCGAACAGTTATACCTACGAGCAGTACTTC. The chain recombines TRBV6-5 with TRBJ2-5; the D is unclear. TRBJ2-7 explains the end of the DNA better; the J call may be wrong. Germline lookup yields CDR1 MNHEY and CDR2 SVGAGI. CDR3 length: 13 amino acids.

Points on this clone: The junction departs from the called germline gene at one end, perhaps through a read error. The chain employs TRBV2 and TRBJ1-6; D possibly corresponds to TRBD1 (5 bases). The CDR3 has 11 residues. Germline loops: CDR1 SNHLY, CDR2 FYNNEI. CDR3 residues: CASSHRQPSTF. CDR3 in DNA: TGTGCCAGCAGTCATAGACAGCCATCTACCTTT. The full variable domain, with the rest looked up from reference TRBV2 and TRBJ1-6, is EPEVTQTPSHQVTQMGQEVILRCVPISNHLYFYWYRQILGQKVEFLVSFYNNEISEKSEIFDDQFSVERPDGSNFTLKIRSTKLEDSAMYFCASSHRQPSTFGNGTRLTVT.

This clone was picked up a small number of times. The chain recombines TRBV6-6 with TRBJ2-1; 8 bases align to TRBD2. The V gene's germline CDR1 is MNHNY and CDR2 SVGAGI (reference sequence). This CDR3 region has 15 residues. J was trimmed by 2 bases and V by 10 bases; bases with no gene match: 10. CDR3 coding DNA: TGTGCCACAATGGGCGCGGGGGGACCCTACAATGAGCAGTTCTTC. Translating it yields CATMGAGGPYNEQFF.

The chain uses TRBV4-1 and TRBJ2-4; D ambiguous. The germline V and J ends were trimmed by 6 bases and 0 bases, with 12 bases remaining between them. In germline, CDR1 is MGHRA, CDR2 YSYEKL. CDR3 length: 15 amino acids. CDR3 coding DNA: TGCGCCAGCAGAAGTGGCCTCCTAGCCAAAAACATTCAGTACTTC. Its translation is CASRSGLLAKNIQYF.

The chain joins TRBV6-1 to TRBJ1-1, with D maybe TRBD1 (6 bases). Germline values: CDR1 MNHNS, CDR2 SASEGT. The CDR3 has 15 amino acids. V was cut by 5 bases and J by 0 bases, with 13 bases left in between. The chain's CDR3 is CASSTRTVLNTEAFF. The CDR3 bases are TGTGCCAGCAGTACCCGGACAGTGTTGAACACTGAAGCTTTCTTT.

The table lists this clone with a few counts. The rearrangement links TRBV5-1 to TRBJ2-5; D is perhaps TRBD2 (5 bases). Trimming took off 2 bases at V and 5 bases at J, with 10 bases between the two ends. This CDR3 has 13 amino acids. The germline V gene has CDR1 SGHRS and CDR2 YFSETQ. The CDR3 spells CASSLPSGETQYF. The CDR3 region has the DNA TGCGCCAGCAGCTTACCCTCGGGGGAGACCCAGTACTTC.

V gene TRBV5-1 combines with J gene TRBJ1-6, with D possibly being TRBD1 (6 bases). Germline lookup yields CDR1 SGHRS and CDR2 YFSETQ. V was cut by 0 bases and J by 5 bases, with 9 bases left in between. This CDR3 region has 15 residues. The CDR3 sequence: CASSLGDTDNSPLHF. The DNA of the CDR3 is TGCGCCAGCAGCTTGGGGGACACGGATAATTCACCCCTCCACTTT.